This T cell receptor (beta chain) was found in a study of T-cell reconstitution after alpha-beta-depleted transplantation in children. The TCRbeta library was prepared with unique molecular identifiers. TCRdb itself ran the PCR reads through MiXCR, one entry per CDR3 protein. In the table there are about 400,000 distinct CDR3 sequences, around 15% of which are singletons. Germline CDR1 KGHDR, CDR2 SFDVKD. The CDR3 is made up of 16 amino acids. Losses at the gene ends were 2 bases for V and 1 base for J; bases not matched to a gene: 5. The clonotype comes from a boy under two years old who had a stem cell transplant for Wiskott-Aldrich syndrome, so the T cells may come from the graft donor. The source was PBMCs, mostly from graft donor cells, collected 360 days after TCRalphabeta/CD19-depleted stem cell transplant. The chain couples TRBV24-1 to TRBJ2-5; TRBD2 agrees at 8 bases. DNA for the CDR3: TGTGCCACCAGTGATTACCGAACTAGCGGCCAAGAGACCCAGTACTTC. Amino acids: CATSDYRTSGQETQYF.